This is a list of T cell receptor beta chains from one sample in a study of blood T cell repertoires in COVID-19. Here immunoSEQ multiplex PCR was the method, and the copy in TCRdb shows in-frame clones only, minus some. This sample carries 100,000 to 150,000 clones, approximately 91% of them seen once, and the ten largest clones take roughly 1.2%. Sequencing used peripheral blood. The receptors stem from an elderly woman with acute or convalescent COVID-19. Each CDR3 is given with its conserved first and last residue. A D gene is named only where the DNA matches it firmly. For some rows the clone size is stated as once, few or many, or as a class when expanded; others skip it.

D: -; V: TRBV2; J: TRBJ2-4; size: -; CDR3: CASARDSTGSKNIQYF; DNA: TGTGCCAGCGCCCGGGACTCCACCGGGTCCAAAAACATTCAGTACTTC
D: TRBD2; V: TRBV2; J: TRBJ2-1; size: once; CDR3: CASTVGLVGGTSGRIYNEQFF; DNA: TGTGCCAGCACGGTAGGCCTCGTGGGGGGAACTAGCGGGAGGATCTACAATGAGCAGTTCTTC
D: -; V: TRBV15; J: TRBJ1-2; size: -; CDR3: CATSRRTSFRYGYTF; DNA: TGTGCCACCAGCCGACGGACATCGTTTCGTTATGGCTACACCTTC
D: -; V: TRBV7-9; J: TRBJ1-5; size: -; CDR3: CASSFWDTNQPQHF; DNA: TGTGCCAGCAGCTTCTGGGACACAAATCAGCCCCAGCATTTT
D: -; V: TRBV7-9; J: TRBJ2-7; size: -; CDR3: CASSLGAGRASYEQYF; DNA: TGTGCCAGCAGCTTAGGCGCGGGCCGGGCCTCCTACGAGCAGTACTTC
D: -; V: TRBV5-4; J: TRBJ1-4; size: -; CDR3: CASSPGMAGKSEKLFF; DNA: TGTGCCAGCAGCCCTGGTATGGCAGGAAAGTCTGAAAAACTGTTTTTT
D: TRBD1; V: TRBV2; J: TRBJ2-2; size: -; CDR3: CASSKTIRPTGGPGELFF; DNA: TGTGCCAGCAGTAAGACCATCCGGCCGACAGGGGGCCCCGGGGAGCTGTTTTTT
D: -; V: TRBV5-1; J: TRBJ2-7; size: few; CDR3: CASRYTQGYEQYF; DNA: TGCGCCAGCAGATACACTCAGGGCTACGAGCAGTACTTC
D: TRBD2; V: TRBV6-7; J: TRBJ2-3; size: once; CDR3: CASSYHSGGDTDTQYF; DNA: TGTGCCAGCAGTTATCATAGCGGGGGGGACACAGATACGCAGTATTTT
D: -; V: TRBV11-2; J: TRBJ2-3; size: -; CDR3: CASSFNSIADTQYF; DNA: TGTGCCAGCAGCTTCAATAGCATTGCGGATACGCAGTATTTT
D: -; V: TRBV12-1; J: TRBJ1-5; size: -; CDR3: CASSFCWVGDRGLGYSNQPQHF; DNA: TGTGCCAGCAGCTTTTGTTGGGTGGGGGACAGGGGGCTAGGGTATAGCAATCAGCCCCAGCATTTT
D: TRBD2; V: TRBV10-3; J: TRBJ2-6; size: -; CDR3: CAISAGGGSGANVLTF; DNA: TGTGCCATCAGTGCGGGGGGTGGCTCTGGGGCCAACGTCCTGACTTTC
D: TRBD1; V: TRBV29-1; J: TRBJ1-1; size: -; CDR3: CSVLGTVEAFF; DNA: TGCAGCGTCCTTGGGACAGTAGAAGCTTTCTTT
D: TRBD1; V: TRBV5-1; J: TRBJ2-3; size: -; CDR3: CASSLGQGAGDTQYF; DNA: TGCGCCAGCAGCTTAGGACAGGGGGCGGGTGATACGCAGTATTTT
D: TRBD1; V: TRBV7-2; J: TRBJ1-2; size: -; CDR3: CASNPGQGSYGYTF; DNA: TGTGCCAGCAACCCGGGACAGGGCTCCTATGGCTACACCTTC
D: TRBD1; V: TRBV15; J: TRBJ1-2; size: -; CDR3: CATSTLTGVGYTF; DNA: TGTGCCACCAGCACCCTAACAGGGGTAGGCTACACCTTC
D: -; V: TRBV19; J: TRBJ2-3; size: -; CDR3: CASTLGGARTDTQYF; DNA: TGTGCCAGTACCCTGGGTGGGGCACGCACAGATACGCAGTATTTT
D: TRBD1; V: TRBV4-3; J: TRBJ1-6; size: -; CDR3: CASSQYSLNRGTSLHF; DNA: TGCGCCAGCAGCCAATATTCCCTAAACAGGGGTACGTCCCTCCACTTT
D: TRBD2; V: TRBV28; J: TRBJ2-1; size: -; CDR3: CASSLIGTRSNEQFF; DNA: TGTGCCAGCAGTTTGATTGGGACTAGAAGCAATGAGCAGTTCTTC